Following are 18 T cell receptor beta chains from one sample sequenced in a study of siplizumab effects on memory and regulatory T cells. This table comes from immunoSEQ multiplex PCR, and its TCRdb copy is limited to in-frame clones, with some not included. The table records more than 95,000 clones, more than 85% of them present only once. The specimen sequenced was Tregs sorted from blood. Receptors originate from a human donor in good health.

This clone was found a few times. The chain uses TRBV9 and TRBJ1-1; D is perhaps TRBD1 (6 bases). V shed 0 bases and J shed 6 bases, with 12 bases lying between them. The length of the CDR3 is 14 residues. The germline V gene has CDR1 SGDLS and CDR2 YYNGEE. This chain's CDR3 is CASSVGRGGAEAFF. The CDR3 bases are TGTGCCAGCAGCGTAGGACGAGGGGGGGCTGAAGCTTTCTTT.

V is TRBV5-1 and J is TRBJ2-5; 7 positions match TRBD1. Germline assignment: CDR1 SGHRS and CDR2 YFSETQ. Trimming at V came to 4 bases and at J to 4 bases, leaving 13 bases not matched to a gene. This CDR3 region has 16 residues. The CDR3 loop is CASSSNRDSLPETQYF. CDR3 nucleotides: TGCGCCAGCAGCAGCAACAGGGACAGCCTCCCAGAGACCCAGTACTTC.

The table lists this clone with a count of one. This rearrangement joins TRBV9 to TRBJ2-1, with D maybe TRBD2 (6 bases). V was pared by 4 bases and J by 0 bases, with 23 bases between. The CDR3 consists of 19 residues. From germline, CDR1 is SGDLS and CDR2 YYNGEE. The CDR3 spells CASSSVLSGVTSSYNEQFF. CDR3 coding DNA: TGTGCCAGCAGCTCCGTGTTGTCGGGAGTAACGAGCTCCTACAATGAGCAGTTCTTC.

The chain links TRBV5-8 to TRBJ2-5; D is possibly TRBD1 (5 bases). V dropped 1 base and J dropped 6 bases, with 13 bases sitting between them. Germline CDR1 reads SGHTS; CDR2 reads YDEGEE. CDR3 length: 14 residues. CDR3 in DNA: TGTGCCAGCAGCTTGTCGGCAGGGTGGCAGACCCAGTACTTC. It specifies CASSLSAGWQTQYF.

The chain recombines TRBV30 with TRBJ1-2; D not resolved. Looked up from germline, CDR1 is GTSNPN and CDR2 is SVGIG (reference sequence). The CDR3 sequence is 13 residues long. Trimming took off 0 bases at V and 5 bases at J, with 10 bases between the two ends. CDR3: CAWSVGRVYGYTF. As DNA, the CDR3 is TGTGCCTGGAGTGTAGGGAGGGTATATGGCTACACCTTC.

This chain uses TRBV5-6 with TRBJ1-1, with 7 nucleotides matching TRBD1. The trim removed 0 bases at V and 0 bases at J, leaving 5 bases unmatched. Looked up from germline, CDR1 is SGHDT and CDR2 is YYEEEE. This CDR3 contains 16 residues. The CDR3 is CASSLGFDRVNTEAFF. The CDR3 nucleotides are TGTGCCAGCAGCTTGGGGTTCGACAGGGTGAACACTGAAGCTTTCTTT.

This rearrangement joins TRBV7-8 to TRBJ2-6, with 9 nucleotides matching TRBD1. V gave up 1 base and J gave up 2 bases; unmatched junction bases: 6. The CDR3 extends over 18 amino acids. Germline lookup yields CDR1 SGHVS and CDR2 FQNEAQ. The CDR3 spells CASSLVGTGRAGANVLTF. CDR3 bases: TGTGCCAGCAGCTTAGTAGGGACAGGGAGGGCTGGGGCCAACGTCCTGACTTTC.

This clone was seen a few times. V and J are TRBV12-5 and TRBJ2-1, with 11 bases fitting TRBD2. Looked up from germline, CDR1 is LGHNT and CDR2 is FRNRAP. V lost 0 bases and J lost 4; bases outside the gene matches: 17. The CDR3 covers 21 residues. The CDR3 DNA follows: TGTGCTAGTGGTTTGGTACTACCGCCTCTTAGCGGGAGGGCCCCATACAATGAGCAGTTCTTC. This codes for CASGLVLPPLSGRAPYNEQFF.

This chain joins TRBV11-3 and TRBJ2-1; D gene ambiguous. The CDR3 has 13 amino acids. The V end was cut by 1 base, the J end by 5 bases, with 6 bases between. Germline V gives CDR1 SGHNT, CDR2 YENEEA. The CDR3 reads CASSLGMDNEQFF. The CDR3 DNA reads TGTGCCAGCAGCTTAGGGATGGACAATGAGCAGTTCTTC.

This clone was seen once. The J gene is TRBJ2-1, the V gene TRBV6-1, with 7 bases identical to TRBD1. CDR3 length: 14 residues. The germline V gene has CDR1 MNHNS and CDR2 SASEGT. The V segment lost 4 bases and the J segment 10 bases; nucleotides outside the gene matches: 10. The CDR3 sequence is CASSGARGSTEQFF. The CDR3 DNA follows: TGTGCCAGCAGTGGAGCCAGGGGGTCAACCGAGCAGTTCTTC.

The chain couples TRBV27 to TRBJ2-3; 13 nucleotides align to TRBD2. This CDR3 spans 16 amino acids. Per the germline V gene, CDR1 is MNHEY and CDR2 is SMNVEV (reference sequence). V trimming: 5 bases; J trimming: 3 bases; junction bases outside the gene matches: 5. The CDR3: CASSPRTSGRTDTQYF. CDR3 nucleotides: TGTGCCAGCAGTCCGCGGACTAGCGGGAGAACAGATACGCAGTATTTT.

CDR3 sequence: CASRLRTAQNYGYTF. In nucleotides, the CDR3 is TGTGCCAGCAGATTAAGGACGGCCCAGAACTATGGCTACACCTTC. J is TRBJ1-2 and V is TRBV6-5; D call uncertain. The CDR3 length is 15 residues. V was trimmed by 6 bases and J by 2 bases, leaving 16 bases between them. Germline lookup yields CDR1 MNHEY and CDR2 SVGAGI.

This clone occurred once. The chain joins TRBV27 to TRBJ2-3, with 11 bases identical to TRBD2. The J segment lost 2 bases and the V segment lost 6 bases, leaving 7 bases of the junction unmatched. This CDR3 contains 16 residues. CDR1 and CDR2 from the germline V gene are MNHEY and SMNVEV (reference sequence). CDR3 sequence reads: CASRTIAGGLTDTQYF. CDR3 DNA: TGTGCCAGCAGGACAATAGCGGGGGGGCTCACAGATACGCAGTATTTT.

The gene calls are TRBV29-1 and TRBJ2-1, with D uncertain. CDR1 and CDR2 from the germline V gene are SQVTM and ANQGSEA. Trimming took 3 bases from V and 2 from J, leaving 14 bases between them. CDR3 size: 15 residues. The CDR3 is CSVDLLGRAYNEQFF. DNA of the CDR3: TGCAGCGTTGATTTATTAGGTAGGGCCTACAATGAGCAGTTCTTC.

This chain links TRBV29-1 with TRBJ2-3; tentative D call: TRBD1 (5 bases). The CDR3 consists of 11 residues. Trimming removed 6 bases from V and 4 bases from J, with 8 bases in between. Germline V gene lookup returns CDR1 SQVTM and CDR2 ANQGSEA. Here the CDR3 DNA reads TGCAGCGTCCAGGGTGCAGATACGCAGTATTTT. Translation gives CSVQGADTQYF.

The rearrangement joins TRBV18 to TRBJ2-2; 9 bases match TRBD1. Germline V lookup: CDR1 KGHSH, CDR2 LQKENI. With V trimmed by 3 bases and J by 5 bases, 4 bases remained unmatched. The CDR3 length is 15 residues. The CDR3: CASSPGTGITGELFF. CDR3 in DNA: TGTGCCAGCTCACCCGGGACAGGGATTACCGGGGAGCTGTTTTTT.

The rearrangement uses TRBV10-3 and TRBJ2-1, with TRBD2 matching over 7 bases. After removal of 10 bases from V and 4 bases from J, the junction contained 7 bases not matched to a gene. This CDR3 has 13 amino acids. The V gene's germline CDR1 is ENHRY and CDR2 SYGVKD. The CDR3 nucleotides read TGTGCCACCGCAGCGGGGAAATACAATGAGCAGTTCTTC. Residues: CATAAGKYNEQFF.

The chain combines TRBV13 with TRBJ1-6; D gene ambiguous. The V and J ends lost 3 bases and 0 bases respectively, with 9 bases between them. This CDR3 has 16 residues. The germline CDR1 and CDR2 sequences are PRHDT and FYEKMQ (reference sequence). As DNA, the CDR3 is TGTGCCAGCAGCTTGGGCTTCAGCTCCTATAATTCACCCCTCCACTTT. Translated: CASSLGFSSYNSPLHF.